Below, 13 T cell receptor beta chains from the same sample are listed, as sequenced in a study of blood T cell repertoires in COVID-19. Method: immunoSEQ multiplex PCR; TCRdb's copy keeps in-frame clones and lacks some. The table lists about 69,000 clones, almost 80% of them singletons, with more than 15% in the top ten. The specimen was peripheral blood. All receptors come from a man aged 55 to 69 with acute or convalescent COVID-19.

V gene TRBV10-3 combines with J gene TRBJ2-1; TRBD1 agrees at 10 bases. Germline V gene sequence: CDR1 ENHRY, CDR2 SYGVKD. The junction had 7 bases not matched to a gene; V was cut back by 7 bases and J by 4 bases. The CDR3 has 15 amino acids. CDR3 region: CAIISDRGLYNEQFF. The CDR3 region has the DNA TGTGCCATCATTTCCGACAGGGGGCTTTACAATGAGCAGTTCTTC.

This clone has only a few counts. The V and J genes are TRBV2 and TRBJ2-2; possibly TRBD1 for D (6 bases). V was shortened by 3 bases and J by 7 bases, with 9 bases between the two germline ends. This CDR3 region has 13 residues. Germline V lookup: CDR1 SNHLY, CDR2 FYNNEI. DNA for the CDR3: TGTGCCAGCAGTGATTGGGGGCACGGGGAGCTGTTTTTT. It encodes CASSDWGHGELFF.

Within the sample, this clone is medium-sized. The CDR3, as DNA: TGTGCCAGCAAGGAGGGGGCCGCGAACACCGGGGAGCTGTTTTTT. Protein: CASKEGAANTGELFF. This chain links TRBV13 with TRBJ2-2, with D perhaps matching TRBD1 (7 bases). Per the germline V gene, CDR1 is PRHDT and CDR2 is FYEKMQ (reference sequence). Trimming took off 7 bases at V and 0 bases at J, with 12 bases between the two ends. This CDR3 region has 15 residues.

This chain connects TRBV4-3 to TRBJ2-3; D possibly corresponds to TRBD2 (5 bases). Trimming took 0 bases from V and 3 from J, leaving 13 bases between them. Germline V gene sequence: CDR1 LGHNA, CDR2 YSLEER. The CDR3 runs 16 residues. CDR3 loop: CASSQERRFRTDTQYF. The CDR3 DNA sequence: TGCGCCAGCAGCCAAGAAAGGAGGTTTAGGACAGATACGCAGTATTTT.

The V call is TRBV19, the J call TRBJ1-1; perhaps TRBD1 as D (5 bases). CDR1 is LNHDA and CDR2 is SQIVND in the germline V gene (reference sequence). The length of the CDR3 is 15 residues. The germline V and J ends were trimmed by 4 bases and 1 base, with 13 bases remaining between them. The CDR3: CASSTLGDGNTEAFF. The CDR3 DNA sequence: TGTGCCAGTAGTACCCTAGGGGATGGGAACACTGAAGCTTTCTTT.

The chain has TRBV5-1 and TRBJ2-3, with D possibly TRBD2 on 5 matching bases. V dropped 5 bases and J dropped 0 bases, with 10 bases sitting between them. The germline gives CDR1 SGHRS, CDR2 YFSETQ. The CDR3 runs to 14 residues. The CDR3 nucleotides are TGCGCCAGCAGGAGGGCAGAAAGCACAGATACGCAGTATTTT. It yields the protein CASRRAESTDTQYF.

V is TRBV19 and J is TRBJ2-1, with 9 bases matching TRBD2. The CDR3 has 16 amino acids. Per the germline V gene, CDR1 is LNHDA and CDR2 is SQIVND (reference sequence). V lost 6 bases to trimming and J lost 4 bases; unmatched junction nucleotides: 10. This CDR3 reads CASRLGSLAGYNEQFF. CDR3 sequence (DNA): TGTGCCAGTAGGCTAGGGTCGCTAGCGGGGTACAATGAGCAGTTCTTC.

The chain is built from TRBV24-1 and TRBJ1-5; 8 nucleotides align to TRBD1. The CDR3 has 13 residues. Germline-derived CDR1 and CDR2 are KGHDR and SFDVKD. The trim removed 7 bases at V and 5 bases at J, leaving 3 bases unmatched. CDR3 DNA: TGTGCCACCAGAACACAGGGGGATCAGCCCCAGCATTTT. It is translated as CATRTQGDQPQHF.

This chain joins TRBV4-3 and TRBJ1-6; TRBD1 agrees at 9 bases. CDR3 size: 14 residues. Germline CDR1 is LGHNA and CDR2 is YSLEER. V lost 5 bases to trimming and J lost 10 bases; unmatched junction nucleotides: 6. CDR3 coding DNA: TGCGCCAGCAGCTTGGACAGGGGAAGATCACCCCTCCACTTT. Translating gives CASSLDRGRSPLHF.

This clone showed up just a few times. CDR3 in amino acids: CASSFSRTGRYEKLFF. CDR3 coding DNA: TGTGCCAGCAGCTTTTCTAGGACAGGCCGTTATGAAAAACTGTTTTTT. This chain links TRBV7-2 with TRBJ1-4, with 7 bases lining up with TRBD1. V was clipped by 3 bases and J by 6 bases; unmatched bases: 10. CDR1 SGHTA and CDR2 FQGNSA come from the germline V gene. The CDR3 is 16 amino acids.

V is TRBV7-3 and J is TRBJ1-3, with TRBD1 matching 9 bases. Trimming took 1 base from V and 9 from J; bases not matched to a gene: 7. The CDR3 covers 15 residues. The germline CDR1 and CDR2 sequences are SGHTA and FQGTGA. This chain's CDR3 is CASSLRAQGASTIYF. The CDR3 DNA sequence: TGTGCCAGCAGCTTAAGGGCACAGGGGGCGAGCACCATATATTTT. The whole variable domain, filled in from reference TRBV7-3 and TRBJ1-3, reads GAGVSQTPSNKVTEKGKYVELRCDPISGHTALYWYRQSLGQGPEFLIYFQGTGAADDSGLPNDRFFAVRPEGSVSTLKIQRTERGDSAVYLCASSLRAQGASTIYFGEGSWLTVV.

The V and J genes are TRBV5-8 and TRBJ2-3, with a tentative D call TRBD2 (6 bases). CDR3 length equals 15 residues. In germline, CDR1 is SGHTS, CDR2 YDEGEE. Trimming took off 1 base at V and 2 bases at J, with 11 bases between the two ends. Here the CDR3 DNA reads TGTGCCAGCAGCTTGTGGGGGGTTAACACAGATACGCAGTATTTT. It is translated as CASSLWGVNTDTQYF.

The chain joins TRBV19 to TRBJ2-3, with 10 bases aligning to TRBD2. V shed 4 bases, J shed 6 bases, and the junction held 7 bases outside the gene matches. CDR1 LNHDA and CDR2 SQIVND come from the germline V gene (reference sequence). CDR3 length: 15 residues. The CDR3 here is CASSTSSGGPDTQYF. The CDR3 DNA is TGTGCCAGTAGTACCTCTAGCGGGGGCCCCGATACGCAGTATTTT.